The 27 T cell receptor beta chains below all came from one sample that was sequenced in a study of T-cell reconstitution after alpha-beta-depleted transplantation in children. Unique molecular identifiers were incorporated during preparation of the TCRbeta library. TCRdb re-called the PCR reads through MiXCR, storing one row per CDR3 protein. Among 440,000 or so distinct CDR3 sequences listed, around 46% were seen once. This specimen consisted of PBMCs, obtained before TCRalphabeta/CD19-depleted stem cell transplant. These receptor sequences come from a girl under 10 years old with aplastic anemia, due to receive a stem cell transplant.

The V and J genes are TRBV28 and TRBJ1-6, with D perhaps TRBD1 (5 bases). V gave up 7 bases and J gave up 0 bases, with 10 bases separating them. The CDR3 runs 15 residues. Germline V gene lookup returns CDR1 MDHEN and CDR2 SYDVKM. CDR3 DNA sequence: TGTGCCAGCACAGCGGACACCTCCTATAATTCACCCCTCCACTTT. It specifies CASTADTSYNSPLHF.

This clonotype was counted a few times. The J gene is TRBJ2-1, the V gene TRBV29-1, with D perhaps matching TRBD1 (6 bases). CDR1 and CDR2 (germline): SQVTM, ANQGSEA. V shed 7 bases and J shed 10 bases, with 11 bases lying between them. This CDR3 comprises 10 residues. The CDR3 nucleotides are TGCAGCGCCATCACAGGGGAGCAGTTCTTC. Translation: CSAITGEQFF.

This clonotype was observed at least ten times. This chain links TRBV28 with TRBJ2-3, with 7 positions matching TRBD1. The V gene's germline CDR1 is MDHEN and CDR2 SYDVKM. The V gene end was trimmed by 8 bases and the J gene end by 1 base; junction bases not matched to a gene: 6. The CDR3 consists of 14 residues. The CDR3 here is CASLRQGGTDTQYF. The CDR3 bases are TGTGCCAGCCTGAGACAGGGCGGCACAGATACGCAGTATTTT.

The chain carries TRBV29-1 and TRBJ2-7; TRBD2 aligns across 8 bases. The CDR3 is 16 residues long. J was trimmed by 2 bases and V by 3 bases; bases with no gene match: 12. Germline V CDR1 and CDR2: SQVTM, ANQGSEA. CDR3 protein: CSVEAAGAGGAYEQYF. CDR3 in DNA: TGCAGCGTTGAGGCGGCGGGGGCGGGGGGCGCCTACGAGCAGTACTTC.

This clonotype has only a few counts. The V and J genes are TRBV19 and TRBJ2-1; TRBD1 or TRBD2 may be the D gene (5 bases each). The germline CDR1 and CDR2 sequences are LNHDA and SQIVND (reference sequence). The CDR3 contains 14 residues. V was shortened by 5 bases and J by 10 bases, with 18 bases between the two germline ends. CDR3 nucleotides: TGTGCCAGTAGTGTCGGGCCGGGGACCAACGAGCAGTTCTTC. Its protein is CASSVGPGTNEQFF.

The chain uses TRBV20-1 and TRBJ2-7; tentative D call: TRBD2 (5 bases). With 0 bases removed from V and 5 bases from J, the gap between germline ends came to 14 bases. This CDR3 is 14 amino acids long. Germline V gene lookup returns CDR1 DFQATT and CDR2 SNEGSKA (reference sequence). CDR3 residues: CSARDPGGAHEQYF. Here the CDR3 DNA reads TGCAGTGCTAGAGATCCCGGAGGAGCCCACGAGCAGTACTTC.

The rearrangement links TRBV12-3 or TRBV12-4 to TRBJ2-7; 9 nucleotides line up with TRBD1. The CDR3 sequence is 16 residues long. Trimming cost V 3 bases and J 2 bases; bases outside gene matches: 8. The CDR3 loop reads CASSFLRQGVTYEQYF. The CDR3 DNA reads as TGTGCCAGCAGTTTCCTAAGACAGGGGGTAACCTACGAGCAGTACTTC.

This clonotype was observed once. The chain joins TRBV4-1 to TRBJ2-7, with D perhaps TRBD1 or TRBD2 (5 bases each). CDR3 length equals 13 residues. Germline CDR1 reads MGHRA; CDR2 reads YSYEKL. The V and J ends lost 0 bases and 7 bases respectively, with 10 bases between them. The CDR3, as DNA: TGCGCCAGCAGCCAAGAGGGGGTGGGAGAGCAGTACTTC. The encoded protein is CASSQEGVGEQYF.

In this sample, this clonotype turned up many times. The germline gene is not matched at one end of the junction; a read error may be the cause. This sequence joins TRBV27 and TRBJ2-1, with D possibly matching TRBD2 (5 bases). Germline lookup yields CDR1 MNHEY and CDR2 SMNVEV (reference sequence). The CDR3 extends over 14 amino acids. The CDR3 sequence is CASSLSAGYNEQFF. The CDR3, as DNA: TGCGCCAGCAGCTTGTCCGCGGGCTACAATGAGCAGTTCTTC.

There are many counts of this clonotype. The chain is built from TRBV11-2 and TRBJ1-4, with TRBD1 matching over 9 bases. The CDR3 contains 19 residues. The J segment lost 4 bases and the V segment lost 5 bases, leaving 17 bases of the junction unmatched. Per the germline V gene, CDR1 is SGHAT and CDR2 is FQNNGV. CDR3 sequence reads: CASSDGTGFLRPLNEKLFF. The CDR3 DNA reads TGTGCCAGCAGCGACGGGACAGGGTTCTTAAGGCCCCTTAATGAAAAACTGTTTTTT.

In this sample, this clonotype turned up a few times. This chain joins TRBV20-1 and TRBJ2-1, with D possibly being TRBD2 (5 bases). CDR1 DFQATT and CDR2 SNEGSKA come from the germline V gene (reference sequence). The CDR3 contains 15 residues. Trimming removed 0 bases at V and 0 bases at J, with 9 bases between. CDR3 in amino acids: CSAREPAVSYNEQFF. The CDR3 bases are TGCAGTGCTAGAGAACCAGCGGTCTCCTACAATGAGCAGTTCTTC.

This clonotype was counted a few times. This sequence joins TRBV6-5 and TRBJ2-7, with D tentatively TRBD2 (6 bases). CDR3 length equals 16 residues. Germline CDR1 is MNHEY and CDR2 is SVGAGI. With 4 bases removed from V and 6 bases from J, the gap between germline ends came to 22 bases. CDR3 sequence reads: CASSSSSVGTPVEQYF. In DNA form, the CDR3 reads TGTGCCAGCAGTTCGTCCTCGGTCGGGACTCCAGTCGAGCAGTACTTC.

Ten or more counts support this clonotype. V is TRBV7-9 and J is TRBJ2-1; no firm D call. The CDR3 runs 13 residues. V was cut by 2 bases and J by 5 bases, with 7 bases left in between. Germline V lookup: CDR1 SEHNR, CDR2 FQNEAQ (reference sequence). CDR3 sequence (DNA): TGTGCCAGCAGCTTACAGGAAAACAATGAGCAGTTCTTC. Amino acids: CASSLQENNEQFF.

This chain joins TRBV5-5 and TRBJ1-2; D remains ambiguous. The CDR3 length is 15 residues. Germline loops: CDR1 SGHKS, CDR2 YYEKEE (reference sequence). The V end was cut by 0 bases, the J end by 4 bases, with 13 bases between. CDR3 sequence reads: CASSLVTGFSYGYTF. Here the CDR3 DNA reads TGTGCCAGCAGCTTGGTCACCGGGTTTTCCTATGGCTACACCTTC. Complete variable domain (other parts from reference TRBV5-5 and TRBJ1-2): DAGVTQSPTHLIKTRGQQVTLRCSPISGHKSVSWYQQVLGQGPQFIFQYYEKEERGRGNFPDRFSARQFPNYSSELNVNALLLGDSALYLCASSLVTGFSYGYTFGSGTRLTVV.

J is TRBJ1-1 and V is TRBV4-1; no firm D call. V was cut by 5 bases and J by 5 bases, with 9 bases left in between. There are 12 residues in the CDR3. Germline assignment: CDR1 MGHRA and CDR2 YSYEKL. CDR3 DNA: TGCGCCAGCAGCAAGGCTGGAACTGAAGCTTTCTTT. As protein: CASSKAGTEAFF.

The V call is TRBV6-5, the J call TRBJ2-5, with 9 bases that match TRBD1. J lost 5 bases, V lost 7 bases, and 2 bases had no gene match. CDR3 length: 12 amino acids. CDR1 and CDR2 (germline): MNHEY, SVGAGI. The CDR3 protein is CASIGTGETQYF. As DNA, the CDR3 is TGTGCCAGCATCGGGACAGGGGAGACCCAGTACTTC.

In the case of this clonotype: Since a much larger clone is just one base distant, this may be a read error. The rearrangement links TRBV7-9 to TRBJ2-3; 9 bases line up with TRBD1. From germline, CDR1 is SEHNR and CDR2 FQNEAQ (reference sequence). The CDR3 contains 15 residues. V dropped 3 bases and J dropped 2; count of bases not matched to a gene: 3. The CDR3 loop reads CASSLGTGFTDTQYF. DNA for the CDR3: TGTGCCAGCAGCTTGGGGACAGGGTTCACAGATACGCAGTATTTT.

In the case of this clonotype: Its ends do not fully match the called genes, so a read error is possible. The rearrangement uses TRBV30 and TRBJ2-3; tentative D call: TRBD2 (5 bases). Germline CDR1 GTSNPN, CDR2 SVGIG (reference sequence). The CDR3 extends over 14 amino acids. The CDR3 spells CAGSGVGYTDTQYF. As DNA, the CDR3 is TGTGCCGGGAGTGGTGTGGGCTACACAGATACGCAGTATTTT.

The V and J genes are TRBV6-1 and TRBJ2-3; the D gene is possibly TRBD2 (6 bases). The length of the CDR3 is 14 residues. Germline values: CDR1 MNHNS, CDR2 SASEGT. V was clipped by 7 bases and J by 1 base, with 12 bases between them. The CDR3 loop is CASKGASGTDTQYF. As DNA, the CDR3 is TGTGCCAGCAAAGGGGCTAGCGGCACAGATACGCAGTATTTT.

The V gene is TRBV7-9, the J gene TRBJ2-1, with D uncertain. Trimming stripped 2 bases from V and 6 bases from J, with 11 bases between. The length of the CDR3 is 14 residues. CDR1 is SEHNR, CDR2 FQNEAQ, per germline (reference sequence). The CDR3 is CASSLTSLPNEQFF. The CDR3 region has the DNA TGTGCCAGCAGCTTAACCTCCCTTCCCAATGAGCAGTTCTTC.

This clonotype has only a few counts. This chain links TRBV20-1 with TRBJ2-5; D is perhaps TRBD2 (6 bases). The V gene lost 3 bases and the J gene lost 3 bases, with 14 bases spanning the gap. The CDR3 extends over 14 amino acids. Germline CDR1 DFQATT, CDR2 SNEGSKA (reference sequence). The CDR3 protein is CSARPLALKETQYF. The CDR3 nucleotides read TGCAGTGCTAGGCCGCTAGCGCTCAAAGAGACCCAGTACTTC.

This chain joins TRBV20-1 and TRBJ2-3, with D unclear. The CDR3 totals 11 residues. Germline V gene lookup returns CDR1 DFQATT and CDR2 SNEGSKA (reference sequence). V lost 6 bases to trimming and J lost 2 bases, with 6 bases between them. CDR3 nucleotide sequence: TGCAGTGCAATACTCACAGATACGCAGTATTTT. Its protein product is CSAILTDTQYF.

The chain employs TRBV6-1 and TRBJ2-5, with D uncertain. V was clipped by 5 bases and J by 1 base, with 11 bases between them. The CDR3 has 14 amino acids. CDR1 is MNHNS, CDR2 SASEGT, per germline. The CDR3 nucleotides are TGTGCCAGCAGTCCTAGACGGATCCAAGAGACCCAGTACTTC. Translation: CASSPRRIQETQYF.

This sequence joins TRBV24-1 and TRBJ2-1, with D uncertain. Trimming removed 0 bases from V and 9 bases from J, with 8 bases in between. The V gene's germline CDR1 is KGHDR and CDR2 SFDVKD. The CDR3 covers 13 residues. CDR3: CATSDLYGAEQFF. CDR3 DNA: TGTGCCACCAGTGATTTGTATGGCGCTGAGCAGTTCTTC.

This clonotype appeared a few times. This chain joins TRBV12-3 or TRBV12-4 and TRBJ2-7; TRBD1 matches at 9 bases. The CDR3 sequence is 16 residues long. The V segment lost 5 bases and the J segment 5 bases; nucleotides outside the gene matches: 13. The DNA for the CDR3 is TGTGCCAGCAGTCCACGTGGGCTGGGACAGGGAAACGAGCAGTACTTC. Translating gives CASSPRGLGQGNEQYF.

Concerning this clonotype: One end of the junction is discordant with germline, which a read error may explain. In DNA form, the CDR3 reads TGTGCCAGTAGTATACCAACGCAGGGGGTTGAGCAGTCCTTC. This codes for CASSIPTQGVEQSF. The V and J genes are TRBV19 and TRBJ2-1; 7 bases line up with TRBD1. Per germline, CDR1 LNHDA and CDR2 SQIVND (reference sequence). This CDR3 is built from 14 residues.

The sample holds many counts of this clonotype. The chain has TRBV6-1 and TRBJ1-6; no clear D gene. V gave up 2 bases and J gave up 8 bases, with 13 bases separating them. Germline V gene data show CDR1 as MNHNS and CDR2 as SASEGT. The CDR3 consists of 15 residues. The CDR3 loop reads CASSELGRPDSPLHF. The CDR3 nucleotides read TGTGCCAGCAGTGAACTTGGCCGGCCAGATTCACCCCTCCACTTT.